Sequencing of this TCR beta chain was carried out in a study of cytomegalovirus exposure and HLA in healthy donors. Turning to the study itself: The platform used for the 95 to 150 validation repertoires matched that of the roughly 630 first-cohort repertoires, a later analysis reported.

As concerns this clone: Its antigen is not identified.

The V gene end was trimmed by 4 bases and the J gene end by 7 bases; junction bases not matched to a gene: 9. The CDR3 loop spans 15 amino acids. Germline V lookup: CDR1 PRHDT, CDR2 FYEKMQ (reference sequence). Overall study results and limits: A list of approximately 160 TCR beta chains associated with cytomegalovirus was given. Reports indicated that the classifier achieved high specificity and sensitivity in diagnosing cytomegalovirus status.

The donors formed part of the 120-subject validation cohort, distinct from the roughly 660-subject first cohort. Using immunoSEQ multiplex PCR, the repertoire was profiled, and TCRdb retains in-frame clones only, with some absent. The top ten hold around 2.1% of the sample, which has about 150,000 clones, about 86% seen once. The sample was PBMCs. The rearrangement uses TRBV13 and TRBJ2-7, with 11 bases that match TRBD1. The receptor was isolated from a human donor in good health. The CDR3 DNA reads as TGTGCCAGCAGCTCTAGCGGGACAGGGGGTCGTGAGCAGTACTTC. Translation: CASSSSGTGGREQYF.